The entry below gives a single T cell receptor (beta chain) sequence along with its context. The data were obtained in a study of blood T cell repertoires in COVID-19. Study in general: The United States, Italy and Spain supplied acute and convalescent COVID-19 samples.

The CDR3 loop spans 14 amino acids. Germline V gene lookup returns CDR1 SNHLY and CDR2 FYNNEI. V shed 4 bases and J shed 3 bases, with 10 bases lying between them. Repertoires were generated with immunoSEQ multiplex PCR, while TCRdb's copy carries only in-frame clones and drops some. The sample records about 54,000 clones, about 90% being singletons. The gene calls are TRBV2 and TRBJ1-3; maybe TRBD1 (5 bases). The TCR comes from a human donor in a cohort sampled during active COVID-19. Sequenced sample: peripheral blood. The CDR3 nucleotides are TGTGCCAGCAGTGCTGGGGGGATTGGAAACACCATATATTTT. Protein product: CASSAGGIGNTIYF.